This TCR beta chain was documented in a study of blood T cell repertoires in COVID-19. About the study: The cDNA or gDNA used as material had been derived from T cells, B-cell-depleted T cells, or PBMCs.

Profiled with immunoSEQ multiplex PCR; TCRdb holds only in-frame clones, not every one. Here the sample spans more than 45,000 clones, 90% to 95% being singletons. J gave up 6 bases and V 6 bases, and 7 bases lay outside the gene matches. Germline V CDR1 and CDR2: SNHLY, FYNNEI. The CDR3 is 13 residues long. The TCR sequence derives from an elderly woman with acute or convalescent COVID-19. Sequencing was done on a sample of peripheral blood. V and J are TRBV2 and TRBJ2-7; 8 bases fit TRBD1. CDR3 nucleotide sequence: TGTGCCAGCAGACTGACAGGGGCGGGCGAGCAGTACTTC. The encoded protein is CASRLTGAGEQYF.